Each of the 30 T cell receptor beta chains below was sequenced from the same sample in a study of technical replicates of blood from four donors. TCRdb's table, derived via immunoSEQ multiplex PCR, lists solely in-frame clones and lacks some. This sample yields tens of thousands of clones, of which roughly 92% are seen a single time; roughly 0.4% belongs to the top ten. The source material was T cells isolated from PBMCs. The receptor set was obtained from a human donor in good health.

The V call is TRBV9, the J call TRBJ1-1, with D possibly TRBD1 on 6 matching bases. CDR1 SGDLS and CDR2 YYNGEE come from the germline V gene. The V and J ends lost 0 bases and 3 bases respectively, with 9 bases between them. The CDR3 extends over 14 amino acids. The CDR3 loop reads CASSVGQGHTEAFF. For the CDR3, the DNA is TGTGCCAGCAGCGTAGGCCAGGGGCACACTGAAGCTTTCTTT. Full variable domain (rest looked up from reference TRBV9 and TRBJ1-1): DSGVTQTPKHLITATGQRVTLRCSPRSGDLSVYWYQQSLDQGLQFLIQYYNGEERAKGNILERFSAQQFPDLHSELNLSSLELGDSALYFCASSVGQGHTEAFFGQGTRLTVV.

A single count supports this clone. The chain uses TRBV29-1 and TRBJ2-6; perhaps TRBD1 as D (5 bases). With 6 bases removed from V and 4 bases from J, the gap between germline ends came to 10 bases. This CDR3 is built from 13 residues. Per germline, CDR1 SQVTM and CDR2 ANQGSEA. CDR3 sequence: CSVDSSGANVLTF. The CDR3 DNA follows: TGCAGCGTCGACAGTTCCGGGGCCAACGTCCTGACTTTC.

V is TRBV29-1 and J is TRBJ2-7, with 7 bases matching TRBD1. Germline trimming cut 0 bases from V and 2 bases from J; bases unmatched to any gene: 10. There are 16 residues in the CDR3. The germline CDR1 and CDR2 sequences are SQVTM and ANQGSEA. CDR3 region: CSVEETTYRGPYEQYF. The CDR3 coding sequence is TGCAGCGTTGAAGAGACCACCTACAGGGGACCCTACGAGCAGTACTTC.

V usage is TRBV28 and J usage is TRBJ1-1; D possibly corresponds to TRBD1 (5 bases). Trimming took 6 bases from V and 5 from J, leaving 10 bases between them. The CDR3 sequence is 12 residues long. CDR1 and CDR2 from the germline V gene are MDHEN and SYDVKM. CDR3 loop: CASRITGTEAFF. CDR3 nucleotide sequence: TGTGCCAGCAGAATAACAGGAACTGAAGCTTTCTTT.

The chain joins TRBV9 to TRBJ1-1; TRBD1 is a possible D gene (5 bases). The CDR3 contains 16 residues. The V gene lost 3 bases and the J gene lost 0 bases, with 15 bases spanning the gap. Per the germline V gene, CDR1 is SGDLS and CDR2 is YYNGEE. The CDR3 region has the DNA TGTGCCAGCAGCGACGGGACTTCAGATTTGAACACTGAAGCTTTCTTT. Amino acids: CASSDGTSDLNTEAFF.

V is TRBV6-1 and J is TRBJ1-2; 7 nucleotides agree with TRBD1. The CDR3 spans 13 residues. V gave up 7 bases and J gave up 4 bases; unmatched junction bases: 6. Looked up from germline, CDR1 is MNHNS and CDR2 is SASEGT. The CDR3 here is CASTAGQRYGYTF. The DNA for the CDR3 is TGTGCCAGCACCGCGGGACAGCGCTATGGCTACACCTTC.

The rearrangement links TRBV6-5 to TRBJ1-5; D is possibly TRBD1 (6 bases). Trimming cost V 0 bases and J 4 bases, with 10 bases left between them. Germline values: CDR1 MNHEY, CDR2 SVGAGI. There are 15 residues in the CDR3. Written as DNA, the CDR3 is TGTGCCAGCAGTTACTCTACAGGGCCTAATCAGCCCCAGCATTTT. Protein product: CASSYSTGPNQPQHF.

The CDR3 region has the DNA TGTGCCGCCAAGACTAGCCATACGCAGTATTTT. Translation gives CAAKTSHTQYF. The chain links TRBV10-3 to TRBJ2-3; 7 bases are a match to TRBD2. The germline CDR1 and CDR2 sequences are ENHRY and SYGVKD. The CDR3 extends over 11 amino acids. With 11 bases clipped from V and 7 bases from J, the junction kept 6 bases outside the gene matches.

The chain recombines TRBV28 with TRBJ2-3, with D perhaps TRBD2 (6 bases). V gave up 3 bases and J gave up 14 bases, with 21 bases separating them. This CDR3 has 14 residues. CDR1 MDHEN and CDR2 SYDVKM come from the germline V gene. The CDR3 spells CASSLSVGRDRGYF. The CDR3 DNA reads TGTGCCAGCAGTTTGTCTGTTGGGCGGGATAGGGGGTATTTT.

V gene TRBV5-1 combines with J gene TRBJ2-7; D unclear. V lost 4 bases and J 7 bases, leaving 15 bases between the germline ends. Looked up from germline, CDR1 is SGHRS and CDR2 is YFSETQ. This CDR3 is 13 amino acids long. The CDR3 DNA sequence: TGCGCCAGCAGCCGAGATTCTTACGAGGAGCAGTACTTC. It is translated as CASSRDSYEEQYF.

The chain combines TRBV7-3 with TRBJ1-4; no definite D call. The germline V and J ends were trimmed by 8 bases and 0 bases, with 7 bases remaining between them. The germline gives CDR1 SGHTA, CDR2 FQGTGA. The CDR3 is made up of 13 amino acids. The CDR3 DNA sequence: TGTGCCAGCCAGCGGGCAACTAATGAAAAACTGTTTTTT. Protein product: CASQRATNEKLFF.

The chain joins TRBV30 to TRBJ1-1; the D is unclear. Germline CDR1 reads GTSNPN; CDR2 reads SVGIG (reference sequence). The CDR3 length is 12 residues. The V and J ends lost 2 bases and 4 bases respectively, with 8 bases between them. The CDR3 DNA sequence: TGTGCCTGGAGTCTACAGACCACTGAAGCTTTCTTT. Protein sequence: CAWSLQTTEAFF.

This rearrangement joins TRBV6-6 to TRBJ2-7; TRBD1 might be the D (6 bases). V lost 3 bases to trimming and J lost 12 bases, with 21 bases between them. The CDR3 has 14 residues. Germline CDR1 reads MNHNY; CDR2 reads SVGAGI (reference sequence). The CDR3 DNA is TGTGCCAGCAGTTATACCCTACAGGGACGGGACCGGTACTTC. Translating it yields CASSYTLQGRDRYF.

The CDR3: CASSRSGSPYEQYF. The CDR3 DNA is TGTGCCAGCAGTCGGAGCGGGAGCCCCTACGAGCAGTACTTC. The rearrangement uses TRBV7-2 and TRBJ2-7; the match to TRBD2 covers 8 bases. The CDR3 consists of 14 residues. The V segment lost 6 bases and the J segment 2 bases; nucleotides outside the gene matches: 6. Germline V gives CDR1 SGHTA, CDR2 FQGNSA. Complete variable domain (other parts from reference TRBV7-2 and TRBJ2-7): GAGVSQSPSNKVTEKGKDVELRCDPISGHTALYWYRQSLGQGLEFLIYFQGNSAPDKSGLPSDRFSAERTGGSVSTLTIQRTQQEDSAVYLCASSRSGSPYEQYFGPGTRLTVT.

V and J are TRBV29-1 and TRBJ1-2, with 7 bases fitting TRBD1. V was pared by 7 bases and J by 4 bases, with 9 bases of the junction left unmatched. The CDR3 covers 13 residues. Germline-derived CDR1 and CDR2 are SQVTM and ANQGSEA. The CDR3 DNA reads TGCAGCGCCTTCCGACAGGGAAGCTATGGCTACACCTTC. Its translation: CSAFRQGSYGYTF.

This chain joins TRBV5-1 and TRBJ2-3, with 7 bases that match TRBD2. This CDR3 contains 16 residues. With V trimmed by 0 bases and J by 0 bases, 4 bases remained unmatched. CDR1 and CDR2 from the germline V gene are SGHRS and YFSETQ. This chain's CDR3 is CASSLASGMSTDTQYF. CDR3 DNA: TGCGCCAGCAGCTTGGCTAGCGGTATGAGCACAGATACGCAGTATTTT.

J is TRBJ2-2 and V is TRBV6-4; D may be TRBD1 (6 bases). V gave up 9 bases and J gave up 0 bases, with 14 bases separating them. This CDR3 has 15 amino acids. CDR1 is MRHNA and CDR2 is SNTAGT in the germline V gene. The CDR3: CASTPGQTNTGELFF. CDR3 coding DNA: TGTGCCAGTACTCCCGGACAGACGAACACCGGGGAGCTGTTTTTT.

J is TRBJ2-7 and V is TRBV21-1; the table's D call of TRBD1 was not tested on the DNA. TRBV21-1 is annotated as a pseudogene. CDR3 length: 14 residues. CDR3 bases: TGTGCCAGCAGTATCGACAAATCCTCCTACGAGCAGTACTTC. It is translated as CASSIDKSSYEQYF.

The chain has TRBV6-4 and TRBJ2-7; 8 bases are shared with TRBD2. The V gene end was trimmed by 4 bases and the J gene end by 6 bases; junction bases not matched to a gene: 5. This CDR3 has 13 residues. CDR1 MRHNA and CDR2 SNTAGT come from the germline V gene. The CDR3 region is CASSAREGREQYF. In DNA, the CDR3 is TGTGCCAGCAGTGCCCGGGAGGGTCGCGAGCAGTACTTC.

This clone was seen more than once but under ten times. The CDR3, as DNA: TGTGCCATCAGGGGACAGTATAATCAGCCCCAGCATTTT. It specifies CAIRGQYNQPQHF. This chain uses TRBV10-3 with TRBJ1-5; 7 bases fit TRBD1. This CDR3 has 13 amino acids. Germline-derived CDR1 and CDR2 are ENHRY and SYGVKD. Trimming at V came to 6 bases and at J to 4 bases, leaving 3 bases not matched to a gene.

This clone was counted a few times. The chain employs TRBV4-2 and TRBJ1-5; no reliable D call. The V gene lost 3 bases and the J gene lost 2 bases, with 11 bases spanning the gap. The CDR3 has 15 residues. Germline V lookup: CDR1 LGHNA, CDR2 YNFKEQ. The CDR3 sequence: CASSQPREGNQPQHF. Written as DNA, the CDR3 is TGTGCCAGCAGCCAGCCCCGGGAGGGCAATCAGCCCCAGCATTTT.

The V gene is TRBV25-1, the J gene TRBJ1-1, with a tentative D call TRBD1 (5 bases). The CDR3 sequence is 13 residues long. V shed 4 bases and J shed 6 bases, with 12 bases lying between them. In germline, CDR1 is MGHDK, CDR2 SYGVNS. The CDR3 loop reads CASSGRGGAEAFF. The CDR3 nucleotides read TGTGCCAGCAGTGGACGGGGGGGGGCTGAAGCTTTCTTT.

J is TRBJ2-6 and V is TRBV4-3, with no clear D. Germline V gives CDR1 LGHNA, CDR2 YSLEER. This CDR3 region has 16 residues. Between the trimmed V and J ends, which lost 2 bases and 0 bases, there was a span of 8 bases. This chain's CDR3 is CASSQLSRSGANVLTF. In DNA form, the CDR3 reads TGCGCCAGCAGCCAACTGTCGCGCTCTGGGGCCAACGTCCTGACTTTC.

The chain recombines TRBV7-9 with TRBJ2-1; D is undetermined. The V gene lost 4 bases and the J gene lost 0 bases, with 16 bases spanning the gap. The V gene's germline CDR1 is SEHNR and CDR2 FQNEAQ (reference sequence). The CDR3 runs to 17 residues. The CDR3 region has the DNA TGTGCCAGCAGCTCCCCCGAGTCGTTGAGCTCCTACAATGAGCAGTTCTTC. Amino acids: CASSSPESLSSYNEQFF.

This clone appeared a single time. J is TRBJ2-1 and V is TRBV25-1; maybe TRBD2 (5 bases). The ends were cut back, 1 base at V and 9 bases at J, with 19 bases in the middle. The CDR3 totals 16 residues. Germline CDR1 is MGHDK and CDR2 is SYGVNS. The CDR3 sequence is CASSEFGRGSDLEQFF. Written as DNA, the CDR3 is TGTGCCAGCAGTGAATTCGGTAGAGGGTCAGATCTTGAGCAGTTCTTC.

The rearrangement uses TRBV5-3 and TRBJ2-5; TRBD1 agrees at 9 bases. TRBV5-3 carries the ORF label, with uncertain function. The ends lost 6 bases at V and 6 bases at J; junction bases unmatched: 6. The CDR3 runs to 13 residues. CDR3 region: CARITGQGKTQYF. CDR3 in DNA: TGTGCCAGAATTACGGGACAGGGAAAGACCCAGTACTTC.

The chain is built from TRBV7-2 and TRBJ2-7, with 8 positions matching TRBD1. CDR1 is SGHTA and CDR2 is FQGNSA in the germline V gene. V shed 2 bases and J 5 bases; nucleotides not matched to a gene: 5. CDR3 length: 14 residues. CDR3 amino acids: CASSLQGAINEQYF. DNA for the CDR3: TGTGCCAGCAGCTTACAGGGGGCAATCAACGAGCAGTACTTC.

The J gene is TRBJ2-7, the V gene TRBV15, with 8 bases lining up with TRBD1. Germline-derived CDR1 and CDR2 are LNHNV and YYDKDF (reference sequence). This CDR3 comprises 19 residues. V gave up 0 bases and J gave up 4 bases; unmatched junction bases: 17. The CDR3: CATSRDTGFMGQAQYEQYF. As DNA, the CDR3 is TGTGCCACCAGCAGAGATACTGGGTTCATGGGACAGGCCCAGTACGAGCAGTACTTC.

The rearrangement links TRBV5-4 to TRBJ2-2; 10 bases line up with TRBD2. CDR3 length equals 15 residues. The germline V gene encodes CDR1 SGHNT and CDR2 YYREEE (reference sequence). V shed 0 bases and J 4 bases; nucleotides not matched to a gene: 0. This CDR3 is CASSLGLAGTGELFF. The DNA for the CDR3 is TGTGCCAGCAGCTTGGGACTAGCGGGCACCGGGGAGCTGTTTTTT.

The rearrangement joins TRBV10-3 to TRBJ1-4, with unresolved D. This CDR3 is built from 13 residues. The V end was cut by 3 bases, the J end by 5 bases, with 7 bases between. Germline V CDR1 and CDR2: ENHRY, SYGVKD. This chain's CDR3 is CAISEPRNEKLFF. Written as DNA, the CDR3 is TGTGCCATCAGTGAACCCAGAAATGAAAAACTGTTTTTT.